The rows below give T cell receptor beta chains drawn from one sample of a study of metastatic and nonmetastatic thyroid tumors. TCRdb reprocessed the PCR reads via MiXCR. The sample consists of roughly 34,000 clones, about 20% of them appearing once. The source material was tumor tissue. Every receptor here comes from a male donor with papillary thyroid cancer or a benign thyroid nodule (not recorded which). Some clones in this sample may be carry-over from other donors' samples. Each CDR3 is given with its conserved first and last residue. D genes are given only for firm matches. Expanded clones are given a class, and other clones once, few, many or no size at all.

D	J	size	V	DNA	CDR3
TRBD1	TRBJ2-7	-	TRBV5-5	TGTGCCAGCAGTTATCCCGGGACAGACTACGAGCAGTACTTC	CASSYPGTDYEQYF
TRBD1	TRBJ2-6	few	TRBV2	TGTGCCAGGGGGACAGCCCTTTCTGTGGCCAACGTCCTGACTTTC	CARGTALSVANVLTF
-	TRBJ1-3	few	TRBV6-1	TGTGCCACAAAGAAGAGCTCTGGAAACACCATATATTTT	CATKKSSGNTIYF
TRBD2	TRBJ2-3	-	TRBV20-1	TGCAGTGCTGACGTACTAGCGGGTACAGACACGCAGTATTTT	CSADVLAGTDTQYF
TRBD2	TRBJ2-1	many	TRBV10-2	TGCGCCAGCAGTGGGTCTAGCGGGAGGGCCTACAATGAGCAGTTCTTC	CASSGSSGRAYNEQFF
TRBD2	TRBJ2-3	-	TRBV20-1	TGCAGTGCCAAACTAGCGGGGATCCGAGATACGCAGTATTTT	CSAKLAGIRDTQYF
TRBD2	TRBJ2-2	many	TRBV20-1	TGCAGTGCTAGAGACAAGCGGGAGGGCACCGGGGAGCTGTTTTTT	CSARDKREGTGELFF
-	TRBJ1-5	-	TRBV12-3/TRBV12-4	TGTGCCAGCAGCTTCGGCGGAGGATGCAATCAGCCCCAGCATTTT	CASSFGGGCNQPQHF
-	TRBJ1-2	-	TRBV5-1	TGCGCCAGCAGCTTGGCTGCCGGGGCCGGCGTCTATGGCTACACCTTC	CASSLAAGAGVYGYTF
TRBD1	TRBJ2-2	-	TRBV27	TGTGACAGCGGGACTAGACAGGGGGCGACCGGCACCGGGGGGCTGTTTTTT	CDSGTRQGATGTGGLFF
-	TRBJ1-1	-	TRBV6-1	TGTGCCAGCAGCCCCCCCGGGAACACTGAAGCTTTCTTT	CASSPPGNTEAFF
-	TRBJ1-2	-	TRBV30	TGTGCCTGGAGTGTACGGGACGGTAACTATGGCTACACCTTC	CAWSVRDGNYGYTF
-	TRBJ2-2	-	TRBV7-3	TGTGCCAGCAGCTTATCGGGAGAACCCACCGGGGAGCTGTTTTTT	CASSLSGEPTGELFF
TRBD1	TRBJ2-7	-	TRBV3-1	TGTGCAAGCAGCTACCTGGGACAGGGAAGTTACGAGCAGTACTTC	CASSYLGQGSYEQYF
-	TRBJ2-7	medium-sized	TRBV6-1	TGTGCCAGCAGTGAAGGCAGGGGCGTATCCTACGAGCAGTACTTC	CASSEGRGVSYEQYF
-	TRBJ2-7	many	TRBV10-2	TGCGCCAGCGGACCGGACGCCGGGGCCTCCTACGAGCAGTACTTC	CASGPDAGASYEQYF
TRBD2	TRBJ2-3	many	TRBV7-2	TGTGCCAGCAGCTATAGCGGGAAGGTAACAGATACGCAGTATTTT	CASSYSGKVTDTQYF
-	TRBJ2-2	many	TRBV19	TGTGCCAGTAGTATATCGGCAGCGAACACCGGGGAGCTGTTTTTT	CASSISAANTGELFF
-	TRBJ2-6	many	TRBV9	TGTGCCAGCAGCTTACAGGGTTCCCCGCCTGGGGCCAACGTCCTGACTTTC	CASSLQGSPPGANVLTF
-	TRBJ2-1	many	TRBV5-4	TGTGCCAGCAGCTTTACAAATGAGCAGTTCTTC	CASSFTNEQFF
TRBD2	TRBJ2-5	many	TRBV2	TGTGCCAGCAAAAAGCGGGATGCAGGAGAGACCCAGTACTTC	CASKKRDAGETQYF
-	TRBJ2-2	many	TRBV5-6	TGTGCCAGCGGATTACAGGTTAACACCGGGGAGCTGTTTTTT	CASGLQVNTGELFF
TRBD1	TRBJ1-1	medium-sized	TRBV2	TGTGCCAGCAGGAACAGGGGAGAGAACACTGAAGCTTTCTTT	CASRNRGENTEAFF
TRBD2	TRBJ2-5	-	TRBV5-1	TGCGCCAGCAGCTCTGGGACTAGCGTGGTAGAGACCCAGTACTTC	CASSSGTSVVETQYF
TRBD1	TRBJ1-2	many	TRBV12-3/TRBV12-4	TGTGCCAGCAGTCCTCAGGGGGCGCGTGGCTACACCTTC	CASSPQGARGYTF
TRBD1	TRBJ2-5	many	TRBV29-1	TGCAGCGTTGAGTATCAGGGGGCGCGAGAGACCCAGTACTTT	CSVEYQGARETQYF
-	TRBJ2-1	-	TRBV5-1	TGCGCCAGCAGCTTGGTTCCCGGCGTTGGGTCCTACAATGAGCAGTTCTTC	CASSLVPGVGSYNEQFF
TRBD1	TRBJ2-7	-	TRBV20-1	TGCAGTGCTTCTGCCGTCGACAGGGGTGGGTATGAGCAGTACTTC	CSASAVDRGGYEQYF
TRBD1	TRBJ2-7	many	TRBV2	TGTGCCAGCAGGATACAGGGGTTCGGTGGGGAGCAGTACTTC	CASRIQGFGGEQYF
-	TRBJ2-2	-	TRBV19	TGTGCCAGTAGTATAGCACGGAGGTTCGCCGGGGAGCTGTTTTTT	CASSIARRFAGELFF
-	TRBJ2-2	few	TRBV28	TGTGCCAGCAGACCCCCGCCGAGGTTGAACACCGGGGAGCTGTTTTTT	CASRPPPRLNTGELFF
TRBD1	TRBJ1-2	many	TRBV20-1	TGCAGTGCTCACTTGACAGGGGGCTCTCAGGGCTACACCTTC	CSAHLTGGSQGYTF
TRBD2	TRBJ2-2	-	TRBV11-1	TGTGCCAGCAGCTTCACTAGCGGGGGGTCCACCGGGGAGCTGTTTTTT	CASSFTSGGSTGELFF
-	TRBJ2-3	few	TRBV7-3	TGTGCCAGCAGCTCCAGCGGTGAGACCACAGATACGCAGTATTTT	CASSSSGETTDTQYF
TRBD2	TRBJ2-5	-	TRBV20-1	TGCAGTGCAATTGGGACTAACGCCGAAGATACCCAGTACTTC	CSAIGTNAEDTQYF
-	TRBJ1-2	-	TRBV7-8	TGTGCCAGCAGCGCCTCTAACTATGGCTACACCTTC	CASSASNYGYTF
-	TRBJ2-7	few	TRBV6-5	TGTGCCAGCAGTTACTCCGGCTCCTACGAGCAGTACTTC	CASSYSGSYEQYF
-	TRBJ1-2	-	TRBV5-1	TGCGCCAGCAGCTTGGAGGGGTTTAACTATGGCTACACCTTC	CASSLEGFNYGYTF
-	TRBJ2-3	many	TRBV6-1	TGTGCCAGCAGTGAGAGCAGGTCCTCCCGGGATACGCAGTATTTT	CASSESRSSRDTQYF
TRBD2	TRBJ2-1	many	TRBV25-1	TGTGCCAGCAGTAAACTAGCGGGAGTGGGTAATGAGCAGTTCTTC	CASSKLAGVGNEQFF
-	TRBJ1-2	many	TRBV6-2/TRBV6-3	TGTGCCAGCAGTTACTCGCGCGACTATGGCTACACCTTC	CASSYSRDYGYTF
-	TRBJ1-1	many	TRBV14	TGTGCCAGCAGCCACCAGGGAATGAACACTGAAGCTTTCTTT	CASSHQGMNTEAFF
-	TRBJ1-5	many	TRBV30	TGTGCCTCCCAAGGAGGGGGAAATCAGCCCCAGCATTTT	CASQGGGNQPQHF
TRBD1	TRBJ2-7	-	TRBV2	TGTGCCAGCAGTCGAAGCTCAACTGGGACAGGGAAGTACGAGCAGTACTTC	CASSRSSTGTGKYEQYF
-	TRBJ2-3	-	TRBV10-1	TGCGCCAGCAGTGAGTCTGGGGGGCCAGAAGATACGCAGTATTTT	CASSESGGPEDTQYF
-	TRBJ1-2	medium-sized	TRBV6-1	TGTGCCAGCAACACACTAGGGGACCGGCACCAGAACTATGGCTACACCTTC	CASNTLGDRHQNYGYTF
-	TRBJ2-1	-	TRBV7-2	TGTGCCAGCAGCTTCTTACTAGTCGATGAGCAGTTCTTC	CASSFLLVDEQFF
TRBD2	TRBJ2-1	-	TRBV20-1	TGCAGTGCTATACTATCGGGAGGGGTCTTCTACAATGAGCAGTTCTTC	CSAILSGGVFYNEQFF
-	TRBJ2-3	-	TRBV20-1	TGCAGTGCCAGCCCCAGGGCGGACACCTCCACAGATACGCAGTATTTT	CSASPRADTSTDTQYF
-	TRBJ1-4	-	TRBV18	TGTGCCAGCTCACCGGGGGGGACTAATGAAAAACTGTTTTTT	CASSPGGTNEKLFF